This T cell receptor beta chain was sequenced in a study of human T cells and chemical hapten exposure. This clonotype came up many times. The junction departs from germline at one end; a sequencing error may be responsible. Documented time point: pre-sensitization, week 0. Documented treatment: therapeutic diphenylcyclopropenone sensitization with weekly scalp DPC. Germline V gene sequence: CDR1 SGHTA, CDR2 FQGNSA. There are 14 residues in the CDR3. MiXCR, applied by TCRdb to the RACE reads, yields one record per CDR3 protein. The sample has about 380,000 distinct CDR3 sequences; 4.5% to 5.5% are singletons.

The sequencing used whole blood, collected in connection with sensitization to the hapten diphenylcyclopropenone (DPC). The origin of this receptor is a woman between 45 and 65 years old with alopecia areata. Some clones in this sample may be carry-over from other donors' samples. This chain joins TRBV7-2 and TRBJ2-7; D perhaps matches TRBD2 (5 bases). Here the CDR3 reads CASSLASVWYEQYF. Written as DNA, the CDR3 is TGTGCCAGCAGCCTAGCTAGTGTCTGGTACGAGCAGTACTTC.